The rows below give T cell receptor beta chains drawn from one sample of a study of cytomegalovirus exposure and HLA in healthy donors. Only in-frame clones appear in the TCRdb table, and some are missing; sequencing was by immunoSEQ multiplex PCR. The sample includes approximately 82,000 clones, around 62% of them seen just once. Sequenced input: PBMCs. Receptors were obtained from a woman in her 30s in good health and CMV-seropositive. Both conserved end residues are part of each CDR3. A D gene is named only where the DNA matches it firmly. Only part of the rows carry a size: once, few, many, or a class if the clone is expanded.

clone_size	v_call	j_call	d_call	cdr3_aa	cdr3_nt
NA	TRBV11-3	TRBJ1-1	TRBD1	CASSLEGAGTEAFF	TGTGCCAGCAGCTTGGAGGGGGCGGGCACTGAAGCTTTCTTT
NA	TRBV10-2	TRBJ1-5	NA	CASRSQGFQPQHF	TGCGCCAGCAGAAGTCAGGGGTTTCAGCCCCAGCATTTT
NA	TRBV4-3	TRBJ2-3	TRBD2	CASSPPGGPTSTDTQYF	TGCGCCAGCAGCCCGCCGGGGGGGCCTACTAGCACAGATACGCAGTATTTT
NA	TRBV19	TRBJ1-2	TRBD1	CASTLAVAGGSYTF	TGTGCCAGTACCCTAGCCGTGGCAGGGGGAAGCTACACCTTC
NA	TRBV28	TRBJ2-5	TRBD2	CASSLLPSGGGRETQYF	TGTGCCAGCAGTTTATTACCTAGCGGGGGTGGACGGGAGACCCAGTACTTC
NA	TRBV5-1	TRBJ2-7	NA	CASSLASGTYEQYF	TGCGCCAGCAGCTTGGCCTCAGGTACCTACGAGCAGTACTTC
NA	TRBV30	TRBJ2-1	TRBD1	CAWGTGLNNEQFF	TGTGCCTGGGGGACAGGGTTAAACAATGAGCAGTTCTTC
NA	TRBV25-1	TRBJ1-1	TRBD1	CASTRQGAGNTEAFF	TGTGCCAGCACCCGACAGGGGGCTGGGAACACTGAAGCTTTCTTT
NA	TRBV10-3	TRBJ1-2	NA	CAISEPLQGSGYTF	TGTGCCATCAGTGAACCCTTACAGGGATCCGGCTACACCTTC
NA	TRBV7-3	TRBJ2-3	NA	CASSFLGLATDTQYF	TGTGCCAGCAGCTTCCTTGGACTGGCCACAGATACGCAGTATTTT
NA	TRBV11-2	TRBJ2-5	NA	CASSLVPAGVRETQYF	TGTGCCAGCAGCTTAGTGCCCGCAGGGGTTAGAGAGACCCAGTACTTC
NA	TRBV7-9	TRBJ2-7	TRBD1	CSSAAGTGLNEQYF	TGTTCCAGCGCCGCCGGGACAGGGCTTAACGAGCAGTACTTC
NA	TRBV16	TRBJ1-3	NA	CASSQFGGAGNTIYF	TGTGCCAGCAGCCAATTCGGGGGAGCGGGAAACACCATATATTTT
NA	TRBV4-1	TRBJ2-7	TRBD1	CASSSTGLSYEQYF	TGCGCCAGCAGCTCGACAGGGTTATCCTACGAGCAGTACTTC
NA	TRBV21-1	TRBJ2-7	NA	CASITLPDRPQPYEQYF	TGTGCCAGCATCACGCTCCCTGACAGGCCCCAACCTTACGAGCAGTACTTC
few	TRBV4-2	TRBJ1-6	TRBD1	CASSQGNRGMDSPLHF	TGTGCCAGCAGCCAAGGGAACAGGGGTATGGATTCACCCCTCCACTTT
NA	TRBV7-2	TRBJ1-1	NA	CASRVTPANTEAFF	TGTGCCAGCAGAGTGACTCCGGCGAACACTGAAGCTTTCTTT
NA	TRBV5-1	TRBJ2-5	TRBD1	CASSLGTGETQYF	TGCGCCAGCAGCCTAGGGACAGGAGAGACCCAGTACTTC
few	TRBV29-1	TRBJ1-2	NA	CSAYRVYGYTF	TGCAGCGCCTACAGGGTCTATGGCTACACCTTC
NA	TRBV28	TRBJ2-7	TRBD2	CASSLYSGGEQYF	TGTGCCAGCAGTTTATATTCGGGGGGCGAGCAGTACTTC
few	TRBV30	TRBJ2-1	TRBD2	CAWSSLADSYNEQFF	TGTGCCTGGAGTTCACTAGCGGACTCCTACAATGAGCAGTTCTTC
many	TRBV23-1	TRBJ1-1	TRBD1	CASSQSGTGVYGNTEAFF	TGCGCCAGCAGTCAATCTGGGACAGGGGTATATGGGAACACTGAAGCTTTCTTT
NA	TRBV28	TRBJ2-7	TRBD2	CASSLWRGAYEQYF	TGTGCCAGCAGTTTATGGCGGGGGGCCTACGAGCAGTACTTC
few	TRBV28	TRBJ2-7	NA	CASSLRGSPAYEQYF	TGTGCCAGCAGTTTAAGGGGTTCACCCGCCTACGAGCAGTACTTC
NA	TRBV27	TRBJ2-2	NA	CASKGGWVNTGELFF	TGTGCCAGCAAAGGAGGGTGGGTGAACACCGGGGAGCTGTTTTTT
NA	TRBV6-6	TRBJ2-2	TRBD1	CASRRTGTGGSGELFF	TGTGCCAGCAGAAGAACCGGGACAGGGGGATCCGGGGAGCTGTTTTTT
few	TRBV7-6	TRBJ1-4	TRBD1	CASSFPRQGGNEKLFF	TGTGCCAGCAGCTTTCCCCGACAGGGCGGTAATGAAAAACTGTTTTTT
NA	TRBV7-9	TRBJ2-5	NA	CASSLAQYFQETQYF	TGTGCCAGCAGCTTGGCACAGTACTTCCAAGAGACCCAGTACTTC
NA	TRBV2	TRBJ2-1	TRBD2	CASSRLAGGNNEQFF	TGTGCCAGCAGTCGACTAGCGGGGGGTAACAATGAGCAGTTCTTC
NA	TRBV6-5	TRBJ2-3	NA	CASSYFAGAGTDTQYF	TGTGCCAGCAGTTACTTTGCGGGGGCGGGGACAGATACGCAGTATTTT
few	TRBV9	TRBJ1-1	TRBD1	CASSPRTGQNTEAFF	TGTGCCAGCAGCCCCCGGACAGGGCAGAACACTGAAGCTTTCTTT
NA	TRBV13	TRBJ2-7	TRBD2	CASSSFSGLAGGRVKYEQYF	TGTGCCAGCAGCTCCTTCTCTGGACTAGCGGGGGGGCGAGTCAAGTACGAGCAGTACTTC
few	TRBV7-3	TRBJ1-1	NA	CASSVLRVANTEAFF	TGTGCCAGCAGCGTCCTGAGGGTTGCGAACACTGAAGCTTTCTTT
NA	TRBV4-3	TRBJ2-7	NA	CASSQGQASSYEQYF	TGCGCCAGCAGCCAAGGACAGGCTAGCTCCTACGAGCAGTACTTC
few	TRBV7-2	TRBJ2-6	TRBD1	CASSRGQGRAGANVLTF	TGTGCCAGCAGTCGGGGACAGGGAAGGGCTGGGGCCAACGTCCTGACTTTC
NA	TRBV27	TRBJ1-1	NA	CASRVTGNTEAFF	TGTGCCAGCAGGGTGACAGGGAACACTGAAGCTTTCTTT
NA	TRBV28	TRBJ2-5	NA	CASAEEETQYF	TGTGCCAGCGCGGAGGAAGAGACCCAGTACTTC
NA	TRBV19	TRBJ2-7	NA	CASSIADSSYEQYF	TGTGCCAGTAGTATAGCGGACAGCTCCTACGAGCAGTACTTC
NA	TRBV7-8	TRBJ1-5	NA	CASSLGLTSNQPQHF	TGTGCCAGCAGCTTAGGGCTTACCAGCAATCAGCCCCAGCATTTT
NA	TRBV27	TRBJ1-2	NA	CATSGQTNYGYTF	TGTGCCACTTCTGGACAGACTAACTATGGCTACACCTTC
NA	TRBV11-2	TRBJ2-5	TRBD2	CASSLERGAHF	TGTGCCAGCAGCTTAGAGCGGGGGGCCCACTTC